The 24 T cell receptor beta chains given below trace back to one sample, sequenced in a study of blood T cell repertoires in COVID-19. Profiling relied on immunoSEQ multiplex PCR, and the TCRdb table lists in-frame clones only, not all of them. The sample comprises roughly 100,000 clones, over 60% of which are singletons, and about 6.3% rests with the top ten. Sequencing was done on a sample of peripheral blood. All receptors derive from an elderly man with COVID-19, enrolled during active disease.

The chain carries TRBV3-1 (or the pseudogene TRBV3-2) and TRBJ1-6; TRBD1 aligns across 10 bases. This CDR3 spans 16 amino acids. The germline V gene encodes CDR1 LGHDT and CDR2 YNNKEL (reference sequence). Trimming cost V 1 base and J 9 bases; bases outside gene matches: 6. CDR3 loop: CASSQGVGTGASPLHF. CDR3 nucleotides: TGTGCCAGCAGCCAAGGAGTGGGGACAGGGGCTTCACCCCTCCACTTT.

This rearrangement joins TRBV11-2 to TRBJ2-7; D unclear. CDR3 size: 14 residues. In germline, CDR1 is SGHAT, CDR2 FQNNGV. V was cut by 1 base and J by 3 bases, with 10 bases left in between. Here the CDR3 reads CASSLVLSHYEQYF. CDR3 DNA: TGTGCCAGCAGCTTAGTCCTCAGTCACTACGAGCAGTACTTC.

The chain employs TRBV3-1 (or the pseudogene TRBV3-2) and TRBJ2-3, with no clear D. The CDR3 totals 15 residues. Germline values: CDR1 LGHDT, CDR2 YNNKEL (reference sequence). Trimming took 4 bases from V and 3 from J, leaving 14 bases between them. In nucleotides, the CDR3 is TGTGCCAGCAGCCGGCCTACAGCCGAAACAGATACGCAGTATTTT. Translation: CASSRPTAETDTQYF.

The rearrangement joins TRBV29-1 to TRBJ2-7; D may be TRBD2 (6 bases). The germline V and J ends were trimmed by 4 bases and 1 base, with 11 bases remaining between them. The CDR3 has 13 residues. CDR1 is SQVTM, CDR2 ANQGSEA, per germline. The CDR3 coding sequence is TGCAGCGTTGGAACGGGGGATTCCTACGAGCAGTACTTC. It codes for CSVGTGDSYEQYF.

V is TRBV30 and J is TRBJ2-5; 10 nucleotides align to TRBD2. Trimming at V came to 2 bases and at J to 5 bases, leaving 8 bases not matched to a gene. Germline V gene sequence: CDR1 GTSNPN, CDR2 SVGIG (reference sequence). The CDR3 totals 15 residues. CDR3 protein: CAWSQRASGSETQYF. The CDR3 coding sequence is TGTGCCTGGAGTCAAAGGGCTAGCGGGAGTGAGACCCAGTACTTC.

The chain has TRBV11-2 and TRBJ2-7; TRBD1 matches 7 bases. CDR3 length: 13 residues. V shed 0 bases and J 4 bases; nucleotides not matched to a gene: 0. Germline V CDR1 and CDR2: SGHAT, FQNNGV. Here the CDR3 DNA reads TGTGCCAGCAGCTTAGACAGGGGGTACGAGCAGTACTTC. Residues: CASSLDRGYEQYF.

The chain joins TRBV5-1 to TRBJ2-5; TRBD2 might be the D (5 bases). The germline V gene encodes CDR1 SGHRS and CDR2 YFSETQ. The CDR3 contains 16 residues. V was clipped by 2 bases and J by 2 bases, with 16 bases between them. The CDR3 protein is CASSLTGWASQETQYF. In DNA form, the CDR3 reads TGCGCCAGCAGCTTAACGGGGTGGGCCTCACAAGAGACCCAGTACTTC.

This chain connects TRBV6-5 to TRBJ1-2; 8 bases align to TRBD1. Unmatched junction bases numbered 4, after V lost 3 bases and J lost 4 bases. From germline, CDR1 is MNHEY and CDR2 SVGAGI. The CDR3 is 14 amino acids. CDR3 nucleotides: TGTGCCAGCAGTTATAACAGGGGGTCCTATGGCTACACCTTC. Its translation: CASSYNRGSYGYTF.

CDR3 sequence: CASSRATSYNEQFF. The CDR3 DNA reads as TGTGCCAGCAGCCGTGCTACCTCCTACAATGAGCAGTTCTTC. This rearrangement joins TRBV7-9 to TRBJ2-1; the D is unclear. Trimming removed 5 bases from V and 0 bases from J, with 8 bases in between. Germline CDR1 and CDR2: SEHNR and FQNEAQ (reference sequence). The CDR3 is 14 residues long.

The rearrangement joins TRBV19 to TRBJ2-3; D gene uncertain. The germline V gene encodes CDR1 LNHDA and CDR2 SQIVND (reference sequence). V lost 5 bases, J lost 1 base, and 10 bases lay in between. This CDR3 contains 14 residues. The DNA of the CDR3 is TGTGCCAGTAGTGGGCCAGCCCGCACAGATACGCAGTATTTT. The encoded protein is CASSGPARTDTQYF.

This clone has only a few counts. CDR3 amino acids: CASSTGQSRGGYTF. The CDR3 DNA is TGTGCCAGTAGTACGGGACAGTCGAGGGGTGGCTACACCTTC. The genes are TRBV19 and TRBJ1-2; 7 nucleotides match TRBD1. V dropped 4 bases and J dropped 7; count of bases not matched to a gene: 9. There are 14 residues in the CDR3. The germline V gene encodes CDR1 LNHDA and CDR2 SQIVND (reference sequence).

The rearrangement uses TRBV19 and TRBJ1-5; possible D gene TRBD1, 5 bases. The CDR3 consists of 14 residues. V lost 6 bases and J 6 bases, leaving 15 bases between the germline ends. Germline V gene data show CDR1 as LNHDA and CDR2 as SQIVND (reference sequence). The DNA for the CDR3 is TGTGCCAGTAGCGCTCAAGGGGTCTTTCAGCCCCAGCATTTT. It yields the protein CASSAQGVFQPQHF.

This clone has only a few counts. The chain carries TRBV3-1 (or the pseudogene TRBV3-2) and TRBJ2-5; weak D call: TRBD2 (6 bases). The CDR3 loop spans 15 amino acids. Germline V gene sequence: CDR1 LGHDT, CDR2 YNNKEL (reference sequence). Trimming shortened V by 1 base and J by 5 bases, and 14 bases separated the two germline ends. CDR3 protein: CASSQAGGAGETQYF. In nucleotides, the CDR3 is TGTGCCAGCAGCCAAGCAGGCGGGGCCGGGGAGACCCAGTACTTC.

This chain joins TRBV5-1 and TRBJ2-2; no definite D call. Trimming removed 0 bases at V and 7 bases at J, with 4 bases between. Germline-derived CDR1 and CDR2 are SGHRS and YFSETQ. The CDR3 extends over 12 amino acids. CDR3 in amino acids: CASSLGSGELFF. Here the CDR3 DNA reads TGCGCCAGCAGCTTGGGGAGCGGGGAGCTGTTTTTT.

The chain couples TRBV4-1 to TRBJ1-2; 11 positions match TRBD1. The CDR3 is 19 amino acids. Germline CDR1 reads MGHRA; CDR2 reads YSYEKL. The V and J ends lost 0 bases and 4 bases, in that order; junction bases with no gene match: 13. Here the CDR3 DNA reads TGCGCCAGCAGCCAAGATCTCAGGACAGGGGGCGTAATGACCTATGGCTACACCTTC. This gives the protein CASSQDLRTGGVMTYGYTF.

V usage is TRBV6-5 and J usage is TRBJ1-2, with 7 bases lining up with TRBD1. The V gene's germline CDR1 is MNHEY and CDR2 SVGAGI. The CDR3 sequence is 14 residues long. J lost 0 bases, V lost 8 bases, and 6 bases had no gene match. In DNA, the CDR3 is TGTGCCAGCGTTTCGACAGGGACTAACTATGGCTACACCTTC. It encodes CASVSTGTNYGYTF.

This rearrangement joins TRBV5-1 to TRBJ2-2, with unresolved D. V lost 0 bases and J lost 1, with 13 bases in between. This CDR3 region has 17 residues. Germline CDR1 and CDR2: SGHRS and YFSETQ. Written as DNA, the CDR3 is TGCGCCAGCAGCTTGGATCCTTTCACTAAGAACACCGGGGAGCTGTTTTTT. It specifies CASSLDPFTKNTGELFF.

This clone appeared a single time. The chain carries TRBV3-1 (or the pseudogene TRBV3-2) and TRBJ1-4; a weak D match, TRBD1 (6 bases). The V gene's germline CDR1 is LGHDT and CDR2 YNNKEL (reference sequence). V lost 7 bases and J 3 bases, leaving 9 bases between the germline ends. This CDR3 has 13 amino acids. The CDR3 region is CASTGQPNEKLFF. The CDR3 nucleotides read TGTGCCAGCACAGGACAGCCTAATGAAAAACTGTTTTTT.

The chain employs TRBV7-8 and TRBJ2-5; 7 bases align to TRBD2. The germline CDR1 and CDR2 sequences are SGHVS and FQNEAQ. The CDR3 contains 16 residues. V was pared by 0 bases and J by 7 bases, with 11 bases of the junction left unmatched. The CDR3 loop reads CASSLAQAGSGGTQYF. As DNA, the CDR3 is TGTGCCAGCAGCTTAGCGCAAGCGGGGTCCGGAGGGACCCAGTACTTC.

V is TRBV6-5 and J is TRBJ2-1, with a possible D match to TRBD2 (6 bases). The CDR3 has 13 residues. Germline V lookup: CDR1 MNHEY, CDR2 SVGAGI. Deletions cut 5 bases from V and 8 bases from J, with 13 bases between. CDR3 in amino acids: CASSRLGVDEQFF. CDR3 in DNA: TGTGCCAGCAGTAGACTAGGGGTGGATGAGCAGTTCTTC.

The rearrangement joins TRBV4-3 to TRBJ2-1; possibly TRBD2 for D (6 bases). The V and J ends lost 0 bases and 2 bases respectively, with 17 bases between them. CDR1 LGHNA and CDR2 YSLEER come from the germline V gene. There are 18 residues in the CDR3. As DNA, the CDR3 is TGCGCCAGCAGCCAAGACAACTTCGGGGGAGTGGCCTACAATGAGCAGTTCTTC. Protein: CASSQDNFGGVAYNEQFF.

The chain couples TRBV11-2 to TRBJ2-5, with TRBD2 matching over 12 bases. The CDR3 length is 15 residues. Trimming at V came to 6 bases and at J to 5 bases, leaving 7 bases not matched to a gene. CDR1 and CDR2 from the germline V gene are SGHAT and FQNNGV. DNA for the CDR3: TGTGCCAGCAGTCAGACTAGCGGGAGTGCTGAGACCCAGTACTTC. Protein: CASSQTSGSAETQYF.

This clone was recorded a few times. The chain has TRBV6-5 and TRBJ1-5; D not certain. The CDR3 has 13 amino acids. Trimming left V 8 bases short and J 5 bases short, with 13 bases between. CDR1 and CDR2 from the germline V gene are MNHEY and SVGAGI. Here the CDR3 DNA reads TGTGCCAGCTCGGGGAACTTCGATCAGCCCCAGCATTTT. Amino acid sequence: CASSGNFDQPQHF.

This clone appeared a single time. V gene TRBV5-6 combines with J gene TRBJ2-1; 15 nucleotides align to TRBD2. CDR1 is SGHDT, CDR2 YYEEEE, per germline. Unmatched junction bases numbered 9, after V lost 4 bases and J lost 10 bases. This CDR3 contains 16 residues. This CDR3 is CASSPLGTSGRREQFF. Here the CDR3 DNA reads TGTGCCAGCAGCCCACTGGGGACTAGCGGGAGGAGGGAGCAGTTCTTC. Complete variable domain (other parts from reference TRBV5-6 and TRBJ2-1): DAGVTQSPTHLIKTRGQQVTLRCSPKSGHDTVSWYQQALGQGPQFIFQYYEEEERQRGNFPDRFSGHQFPNYSSELNVNALLLGDSALYLCASSPLGTSGRREQFFGPGTRLTVL.